The following is a TCR beta chain sequence with its context. The donors were adults (healthy and HIV-negative) with no recent acute infections or vaccinations. The authors divided CD4+ cells into CD45RA+ naive and CD45RA-negative memory subsets. The data were taken from a study of shared clonotypes between healthy human individuals. Study overall: CD8 memory received one plate per donor, CD8 naive two, CD4 memory three and CD4 naive three.

Method: immunoSEQ multiplex PCR; TCRdb's copy keeps in-frame clones and lacks some. Among about 1.1 million clones, roughly 77% were seen once, and the ten largest hold approximately 0.9%. The CDR3 is made up of 14 amino acids. Trimming stripped 5 bases from V and 5 bases from J, with 16 bases between. CDR1 and CDR2 (germline): LNHDA, SQIVND (reference sequence). The receptor comes from a man younger than 35 in good health. Some clones in this sample may be carry-over from other donors' samples. Specimen: memory CD4+ T cells from PBMCs. Subset specified: CD45RA-negative fraction. This sequence joins TRBV19 and TRBJ2-7; D possibly corresponds to TRBD2 (6 bases). Here the CDR3 DNA reads TGTGCCAGTAGTTCTTATCCGGGAGTCGACGAGCAGTACTTC. Translation gives CASSSYPGVDEQYF. Variable domain in full (rest from reference TRBV19 and TRBJ2-7): DGGITQSPKYLFRKEGQNVTLSCEQNLNHDAMYWYRQDPGQGLRLIYYSQIVNDFQKGDIAEGYSVSREKKESFPLTVTSAQKNPTAFYLCASSSYPGVDEQYFGPGTRLTVT.